The 25 T cell receptor beta chains presented below share a single source sample, sequenced in a study of T cell clonality in common variable immunodeficiency (dated by TCRdb to the mid-2010s). Here is what the overall study found, with its caveats: CVID TCRbeta sequences were reported to have fewer deletions and N-nucleotide insertions and to lack highly modified clones with 13 or more V deletions.

Library construction relied on the immunoSEQ multiplex PCR assay. The clones in this table, taken by TCRdb from immuneACCESS, are in-frame only. Not every clone is retained; where verified, under half of the shortfall comes from an unresolved V gene, and the cause of the rest is unknown. This sample was tabulated with over 30,000 clones, among which there are no singletons. The biggest ten clones account for roughly 6.7% of the sample. No antigen has been assigned to these receptors. Material: peripheral blood mononuclear cells. These receptors were collected from a human donor with common variable immunodeficiency.

This clone has at least ten counts. The CDR3 goes on 3 residues after the read ends, and that part is filled in from the germline J gene. The chain couples TRBV7-3 to TRBJ2-5; TRBD2 matches at 9 bases. The CDR3 is made up of 16 amino acids. The germline V gene encodes CDR1 SGHTA and CDR2 FQGTGA. Losses at the gene ends were 5 bases for V and 3 bases for J; bases not matched to a gene: 10. CDR3 protein: CASSTYLAGKKETQYF. The CDR3 bases that were read are TGTGCCAGCAGCACCTACCTAGCGGGGAAAAAAGAGACC. The entire variable domain, with the rest obtained from reference TRBV7-3 and TRBJ2-5, is as follows: GAGVSQTPSNKVTEKGKYVELRCDPISGHTALYWYRQSLGQGPEFLIYFQGTGAADDSGLPNDRFFAVRPEGSVSTLKIQRTERGDSAVYLCASSTYLAGKKETQYFGPGTRLLVL.

In its sample, this clone was seen many times. The read comes to an end 3 residues before the CDR3 does, leaving the germline J gene to fill in the end. The genes are TRBV7-8 and TRBJ1-5; possibly TRBD1 for D (5 bases). Germline CDR1 and CDR2: SGHVS and FQNEAQ. Between the trimmed V and J ends, which lost 5 bases and 7 bases, there was a span of 9 bases. The CDR3 has 12 residues. CDR3 DNA, as far as it was read: TGTGCCAGCAGCGATGGGGGGCAGCCC. This codes for CASSDGGQP. The whole CDR3 protein is CASSDGGQPQHF.

As to this clone: The read finishes 3 residues shy of the CDR3 end, and the germline J gene is used to complete it. V gene TRBV7-2 combines with J gene TRBJ2-1, with 8 bases matching TRBD2. The V and J ends lost 5 bases and 4 bases, in that order; junction bases with no gene match: 4. This CDR3 has 14 amino acids. Germline CDR1 reads SGHTA; CDR2 reads FQGNSA. The CDR3 bases that were read are TGTGCCAGCAGCATGGGACTAGGGTACAATGAG. Encoded protein: CASSMGLGYNE. The full-length CDR3 reads as CASSMGLGYNEQFF.

This clone was picked up many times. This CDR3 is CAISAHTSGKADTQYF. The sequenced part of the CDR3 DNA is TGTGCCATCAGTGCCCACACTAGCGGGAAGGCAGATACG. The chain carries TRBV10-3 and TRBJ2-3, with 10 positions matching TRBD2. The read terminates 3 residues before the CDR3 end, so the remaining end is supplied by the germline J gene. The germline V gene encodes CDR1 ENHRY and CDR2 SYGVKD. The CDR3 loop spans 16 amino acids. V lost 4 bases, J lost 4 bases, and 8 bases stayed unmatched.

This clone was seen a handful of times. The read comes to an end 3 residues before the CDR3 does, leaving the germline J gene to fill in the end. The rearrangement joins TRBV7-9 to TRBJ2-5; weak D call: TRBD1 (5 bases). V gave up 8 bases and J gave up 5 bases, with 12 bases separating them. CDR3 length equals 12 residues. Germline CDR1 and CDR2: SEHNR and FQNEAQ (reference sequence). This CDR3 reads CASGKKGETQYF. CDR3 DNA, as far as it was read: TGTGCCAGCGGCAAAAAGGGGGAGACC.

This clone was seen many times. Read sequence stops 3 residues before the CDR3 end, and the germline J gene provides the missing end. V gene TRBV4-2 combines with J gene TRBJ1-2, with unresolved D. The CDR3 has 14 amino acids. Germline V gives CDR1 LGHNA, CDR2 YNFKEQ. With 0 bases removed from V and 4 bases from J, the gap between germline ends came to 9 bases. CDR3 in amino acids: CASSQDEGSYGYTF. CDR3 bases read: TGTGCCAGCAGCCAAGACGAAGGGTCCTATGGC.

This clone was seen more than once but under ten times. The read terminates 3 residues ahead of where the CDR3 ends, so the germline J gene completes it. V gene TRBV7-7 combines with J gene TRBJ2-7; 11 bases are a match to TRBD2. After removal of 5 bases from V and 1 base from J, the junction contained 4 bases not matched to a gene. Germline V CDR1 and CDR2: SSHAT, FNYEAQ (reference sequence). The CDR3 spans 15 residues. CDR3 protein: CASSALAGESYEQYF. The CDR3 bases that were read are TGTGCCAGCAGCGCACTAGCGGGAGAGTCCTACGAG.

Ten or more counts support this clone. The read terminates 3 residues ahead of where the CDR3 ends, so the germline J gene completes it. The genes are TRBV5-1 and TRBJ2-6; D is unresolved. The CDR3 is made up of 14 amino acids. Trimming cost V 7 bases and J 4 bases, with 12 bases left between them. Germline V lookup: CDR1 SGHRS, CDR2 YFSETQ. CDR3 loop: CASFRGLGANVLTF. The CDR3 DNA, read in part, is TGCGCCAGCTTTCGAGGTTTGGGGGCCAACGTC.

CDR3 DNA, as far as it was read: TGTGCCAGCAGCTTAGCCAGCAGGGAACGAGGGAGCTACGAG. As protein: CASSLASRERGSYE. The whole CDR3 region reads CASSLASRERGSYEQYF. The chain combines TRBV7-2 with TRBJ2-7; D assignment may be TRBD1 or TRBD2 (5 bases each). From the germline J gene comes the end of the CDR3, since the read stops 3 residues before it. This CDR3 spans 17 amino acids. Deletions cut 0 bases from V and 3 bases from J, with 18 bases between. CDR1 is SGHTA and CDR2 is FQGNSA in the germline V gene.

This clone was observed many times. Read sequence stops 3 residues before the CDR3 end, and the germline J gene provides the missing end. The rearrangement uses TRBV12-3 or TRBV12-4 and TRBJ2-7; 11 positions match TRBD2. V lost 11 bases, J lost 3 bases, and 6 bases stayed unmatched. This CDR3 is built from 13 residues. CDR3 DNA (partial): TGTGCCGTGGGGACTAGCGGTTTCTACGAG. It specifies CAVGTSGFYE. The entire CDR3 protein reads CAVGTSGFYEQYF.

This clone occurred a few times. The read comes to an end 3 residues before the CDR3 does, leaving the germline J gene to fill in the end. The rearrangement links TRBV7-9 to TRBJ2-5; D gene uncertain. This CDR3 region has 13 residues. With 2 bases removed from V and 4 bases from J, the gap between germline ends came to 8 bases. Germline V gene lookup returns CDR1 SEHNR and CDR2 FQNEAQ (reference sequence). The CDR3 is CASSLRQAETQYF. The sequenced CDR3 bases are TGTGCCAGCAGCTTAAGGCAGGCAGAGACC.

A few counts support this clone. The CDR3 is cut off 3 residues early in the read; its end comes from the germline J gene. V usage is TRBV7-2 and J usage is TRBJ1-2; TRBD1 matches 7 bases. Germline trimming cut 4 bases from V and 4 bases from J; bases unmatched to any gene: 6. CDR1 is SGHTA, CDR2 FQGNSA, per germline. CDR3 size: 14 residues. This CDR3 is CASSSPGQTYGYTF. The part of the CDR3 DNA that was read is TGTGCCAGCAGCTCACCGGGACAGACCTATGGC.

This clone was detected many times. The read stops 3 residues short of the end of the CDR3; the missing end is completed from the germline J gene. This chain uses TRBV5-6 with TRBJ1-6, with D hard to call. This CDR3 region has 12 residues. The V end was cut by 0 bases, the J end by 11 bases, with 6 bases between. CDR1 is SGHDT and CDR2 is YYEEEE in the germline V gene. The CDR3 sequence: CASSLGTTPLHF. Incomplete CDR3 DNA: TGTGCCAGCAGCTTGGGGACTACACCC.

Notes on this clone: The read falls 3 residues short of the CDR3 end, and the missing part is taken from the germline J gene. The chain employs TRBV19 and TRBJ2-1, with TRBD2 matching 13 bases. Germline V gene sequence: CDR1 LNHDA, CDR2 SQIVND (reference sequence). The CDR3 runs 16 residues. V dropped 4 bases and J dropped 8; count of bases not matched to a gene: 8. The CDR3 DNA, read in part, is TGTGCCAGTAGTACTGGACTAGCGGGAGACTTCGATGAG. Protein sequence: CASSTGLAGDFDE. The complete CDR3 reads CASSTGLAGDFDEQFF.

This clone was seen repeatedly, ten times or more. The read terminates 3 residues ahead of where the CDR3 ends, so the germline J gene completes it. This chain connects TRBV7-6 to TRBJ1-2; D gene ambiguous. The CDR3 extends over 14 amino acids. Trimming cost V 0 bases and J 2 bases, with 7 bases left between them. The germline V gene has CDR1 SGHVS and CDR2 FNYEAQ. The covered CDR3 bases are TGTGCCAGCAGCTTAGCGCCCCAGAACTATGGC. Protein: CASSLAPQNYG. The full CDR3 protein is CASSLAPQNYGYTF.

This clone was counted ten times or more. The CDR3 DNA, read in part, is TGTGCCAGCAGCCAGATAAGTGGCTACGAG. Translated, it gives CASSQISGYE. The CDR3 in its entirety is CASSQISGYEQYF. The rearrangement joins TRBV7-9 to TRBJ2-7; D unclear. The sequence runs out 3 residues before the end of the CDR3; the remainder is reconstructed from the germline J gene. The germline V gene encodes CDR1 SEHNR and CDR2 FQNEAQ (reference sequence). The CDR3 runs to 13 residues. Trimming left V 5 bases short and J 3 bases short, with 11 bases between.

On this clone itself: The missing CDR3 end, 3 residues past where the read stops, is filled in from the germline J gene. The chain couples TRBV19 to TRBJ2-3; no firm D call. CDR1 and CDR2 (germline): LNHDA, SQIVND (reference sequence). This CDR3 comprises 13 residues. Trimming removed 6 bases at V and 6 bases at J, with 13 bases between. CDR3 bases read: TGTGCCAGTAGCCTAGACCCAGACGATACG. Encoded protein: CASSLDPDDT. The CDR3 in full is CASSLDPDDTQYF.

This clone was seen a handful of times. The CDR3 end falls 3 residues outside the read, so it is completed with the germline J gene. The rearrangement joins TRBV27 to TRBJ2-7; the match to TRBD1 covers 7 bases. The CDR3 runs to 13 residues. With V trimmed by 5 bases and J by 5 bases, 6 bases remained unmatched. Germline V gene data show CDR1 as MNHEY and CDR2 as SMNVEV (reference sequence). CDR3 DNA (partial): TGTGCCAGCAGTGAGGGGGCTTTGGACGAG. As protein: CASSEGALDE. The full CDR3 is CASSEGALDEQYF.

The sample holds many counts of this clone. Different DNA sequences within this sample yield the same CDR3. CDR3 region: CSARDQGARSYNEQFF. The CDR3 DNA, read in part, is TGCAGTGCTAGAGATCAGGGGGCTAGGAGCTACAATGAG. The chain uses TRBV20-1 and TRBJ2-1; 8 bases are shared with TRBD1. The read halts 3 residues ahead of the CDR3 end, with the missing end drawn from the germline J gene. CDR3 length: 16 residues. The germline V gene has CDR1 DFQATT and CDR2 SNEGSKA (reference sequence). V was clipped by 0 bases and J by 3 bases; unmatched bases: 7.

In its sample, this clone was seen many times. The read gets to within 3 residues of the CDR3 end, and the germline J gene fills in the rest. The chain joins TRBV7-2 to TRBJ1-4; 7 nucleotides align to TRBD1. Trimming took 0 bases from V and 4 from J; bases not matched to a gene: 8. Per germline, CDR1 SGHTA and CDR2 FQGNSA. This CDR3 region has 17 residues. The CDR3 loop reads CASSLASRGQINEKLFF. CDR3 bases read: TGTGCCAGCAGCTTAGCATCTAGGGGACAGATTAATGAAAAA.

This clone was detected ten times or more. The DNA ends 3 residues before the CDR3 does, and the rest of the CDR3 is filled in from the germline J gene. The chain uses TRBV18 and TRBJ2-1; TRBD2 aligns across 9 bases. The CDR3 totals 19 residues. Trimming removed 3 bases from V and 0 bases from J; junction bases left unmatched: 12. Germline CDR1 reads KGHSH; CDR2 reads LQKENI. Partial CDR3 DNA: TGTGCCAGCTCACCGGGCCTAGCGGGGATACTGAGCTCCTACAATGAG. Translation gives CASSPGLAGILSSYNE. The complete CDR3 sequence is CASSPGLAGILSSYNEQFF.

This clone was seen many times. Coverage ceases 3 residues before the CDR3 finishes, and the germline J gene fills in the end. This chain uses TRBV7-9 with TRBJ1-6, with a tentative D call TRBD1 (6 bases). The CDR3 is 15 amino acids. Trimming removed 3 bases at V and 6 bases at J, with 12 bases between. Germline assignment: CDR1 SEHNR and CDR2 FQNEAQ (reference sequence). The CDR3 reads CASSFNTGSNSPLHF. Partial CDR3 DNA: TGTGCCAGCAGCTTCAATACAGGGTCTAATTCACCC.

This clone has a handful of counts. The read terminates 3 residues before the CDR3 end, so the remaining end is supplied by the germline J gene. The chain couples TRBV30 to TRBJ1-5; D possibly corresponds to TRBD1 (5 bases). The V gene lost 8 bases and the J gene lost 2 bases, with 19 bases spanning the gap. The germline CDR1 and CDR2 sequences are GTSNPN and SVGIG (reference sequence). There are 15 residues in the CDR3. The CDR3 DNA, read in part, is TGTGCCAGTCGAGGTCTCAGGGTTGGCAATCAGCCC. Protein: CASRGLRVGNQP. The entire CDR3 is CASRGLRVGNQPQHF.

A word on this clone: The CDR3 extends 3 residues past the end of the read, so its final part is completed from the germline J gene. The chain combines TRBV7-2 with TRBJ1-2, with D tentatively TRBD1 (6 bases). This CDR3 comprises 13 residues. The V end lost 5 bases, the J end lost 7 bases, and 14 bases lay between the germline ends. Per germline, CDR1 SGHTA and CDR2 FQGNSA. The sequenced CDR3 bases are TGTGCCAGCAGCCCCAGGGGCGCGGGTGGC. Translated: CASSPRGAGG. The complete CDR3 sequence is CASSPRGAGGYTF.

This clone was seen a handful of times. Partial CDR3 DNA: TGTGCCTGGAGTGGGTTTTTGGGCATAGCGGAAGAGACC. Translated: CAWSGFLGIAEET. The complete CDR3 reads CAWSGFLGIAEETQYF. The chain combines TRBV30 with TRBJ2-5, with a possible D match to TRBD2 (6 bases). The read gets to within 3 residues of the CDR3 end, and the germline J gene fills in the rest. Trimming took off 1 base at V and 3 bases at J, with 18 bases between the two ends. This CDR3 comprises 16 residues. CDR1 is GTSNPN and CDR2 is SVGIG in the germline V gene (reference sequence). The full variable domain, in which reference TRBV30 and TRBJ2-5 provide the parts outside the CDR3, is SQTIHQWPATLVQPVGSPLSLECTVEGTSNPNLYWYRQAAGRGLQLLFYSVGIGQISSEVPQNLSASRPQDRQFILSSKKLLLSDSGFYLCAWSGFLGIAEETQYFGPGTRLLVL.